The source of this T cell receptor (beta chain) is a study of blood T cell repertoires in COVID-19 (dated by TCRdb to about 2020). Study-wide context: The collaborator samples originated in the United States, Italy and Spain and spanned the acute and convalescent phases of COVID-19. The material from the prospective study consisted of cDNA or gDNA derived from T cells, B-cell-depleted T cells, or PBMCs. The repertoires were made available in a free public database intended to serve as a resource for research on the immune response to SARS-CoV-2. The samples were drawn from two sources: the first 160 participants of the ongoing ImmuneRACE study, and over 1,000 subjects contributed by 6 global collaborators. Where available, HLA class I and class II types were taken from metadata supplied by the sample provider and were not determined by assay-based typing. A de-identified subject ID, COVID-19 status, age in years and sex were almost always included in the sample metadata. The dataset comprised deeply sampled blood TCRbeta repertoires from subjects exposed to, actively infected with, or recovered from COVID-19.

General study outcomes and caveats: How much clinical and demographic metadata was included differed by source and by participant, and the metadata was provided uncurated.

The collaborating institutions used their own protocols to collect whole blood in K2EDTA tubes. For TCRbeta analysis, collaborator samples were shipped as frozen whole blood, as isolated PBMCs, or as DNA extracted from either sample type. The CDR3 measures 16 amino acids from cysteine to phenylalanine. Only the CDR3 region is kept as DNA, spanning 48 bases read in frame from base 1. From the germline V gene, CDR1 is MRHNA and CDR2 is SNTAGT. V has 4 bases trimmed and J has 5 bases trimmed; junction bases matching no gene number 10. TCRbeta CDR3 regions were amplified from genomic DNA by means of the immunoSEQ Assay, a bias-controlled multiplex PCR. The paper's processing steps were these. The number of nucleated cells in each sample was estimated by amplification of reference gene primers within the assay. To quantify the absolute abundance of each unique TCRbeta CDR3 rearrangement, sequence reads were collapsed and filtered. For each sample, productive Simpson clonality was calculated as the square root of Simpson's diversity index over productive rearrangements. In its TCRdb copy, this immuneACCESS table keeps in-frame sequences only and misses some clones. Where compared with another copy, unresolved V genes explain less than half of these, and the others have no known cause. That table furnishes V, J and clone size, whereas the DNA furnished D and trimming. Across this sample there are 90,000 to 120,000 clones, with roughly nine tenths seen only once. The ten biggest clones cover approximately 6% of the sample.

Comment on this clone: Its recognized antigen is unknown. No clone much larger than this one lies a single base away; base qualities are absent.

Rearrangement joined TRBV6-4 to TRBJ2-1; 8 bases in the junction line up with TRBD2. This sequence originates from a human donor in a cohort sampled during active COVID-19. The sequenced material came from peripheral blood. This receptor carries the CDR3 CASSAGRGGTNNEQFF. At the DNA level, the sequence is TGTGCCAGCAGTGCCGGCCGGGGGGGCACGAACAATGAGCAGTTCTTC.